One sample yielded the 23 T cell receptor beta chains listed below, sequenced in a study of T cells after yellow fever vaccination. MiXCR was run by TCRdb on the 5' RACE reads, yielding one entry per CDR3 protein. The table shows a few hundred thousand distinct CDR3 sequences, with roughly 17% occurring only once. The input for sequencing was PBMCs, taken roughly 5 days after the first yellow fever vaccination. The receptors come from a young man who received the YFV17D yellow fever vaccine.

The rearrangement links TRBV7-7 to TRBJ2-1, with 9 bases lining up with TRBD1. Per the germline V gene, CDR1 is SSHAT and CDR2 is FNYEAQ (reference sequence). The V and J ends lost 5 bases and 8 bases, in that order; junction bases with no gene match: 13. This CDR3 region has 16 residues. CDR3 DNA: TGTGCCAGCAGCGCAACCGCCGGGACAGGGAGAGATGAGCAGTTCTTC. Its protein product is CASSATAGTGRDEQFF.

This clonotype has more than one count but fewer than ten. The chain carries TRBV7-9 and TRBJ2-7; 7 bases fit TRBD2. The V gene end was trimmed by 3 bases and the J gene end by 6 bases; junction bases not matched to a gene: 2. The CDR3 spans 12 residues. Germline-derived CDR1 and CDR2 are SEHNR and FQNEAQ (reference sequence). CDR3 DNA sequence: TGTGCCAGCAGCTTCGGGGGGTCCGAGCAGTACGTC. Its translation is CASSFGGSEQYV.

This clonotype was seen more than once but under ten times. V gene TRBV6-2 or TRBV6-3 combines with J gene TRBJ2-1; tentative D call: TRBD1 (5 bases). This CDR3 spans 12 amino acids. Deletions cut 5 bases from V and 9 bases from J, with 11 bases between. Germline loops: CDR1 MNHEY, CDR2 SVGEGT. CDR3 residues: CASSGQGPEQFF. The DNA for the CDR3 is TGTGCCAGCAGTGGACAAGGACCTGAGCAGTTCTTC.

There are a few counts of this clonotype. The CDR3 nucleotides are TGTGCCAGCAGGCCCCGGCGAAGGGGGAGCACAGATACGCAGTATTTT. The encoded protein is CASRPRRRGSTDTQYF. The gene calls are TRBV27 and TRBJ2-3; D is possibly TRBD1 (6 bases). The CDR3 covers 16 residues. V lost 6 bases and J 0 bases, leaving 16 bases between the germline ends. Per the germline V gene, CDR1 is MNHEY and CDR2 is SMNVEV (reference sequence).

There are a few counts of this clonotype. The chain recombines TRBV20-1 with TRBJ1-6; D gene ambiguous. This CDR3 spans 16 amino acids. The V and J ends lost 0 bases and 8 bases respectively, with 17 bases between them. The germline V gene has CDR1 DFQATT and CDR2 SNEGSKA (reference sequence). CDR3 region: CSARDRERSPDSPLHF. The DNA for the CDR3 is TGCAGTGCTAGAGACCGAGAACGGAGCCCCGATTCACCCCTCCACTTT.

The CDR3 is CASTPVALGEQYF. In DNA, the CDR3 is TGTGCCAGCACCCCGGTGGCCCTAGGCGAGCAGTACTTC. V is TRBV6-6 and J is TRBJ2-7; D not certain. V was cut by 7 bases and J by 6 bases, with 16 bases left in between. The CDR3 consists of 13 residues. Germline CDR1 and CDR2: MNHNY and SVGAGI (reference sequence).

The chain couples TRBV20-1 to TRBJ2-3; 11 bases are shared with TRBD2. The length of the CDR3 is 15 residues. Germline V gene data show CDR1 as DFQATT and CDR2 as SNEGSKA (reference sequence). With 6 bases clipped from V and 3 bases from J, the junction kept 8 bases outside the gene matches. CDR3 residues: CSAFTSGGLTDTQYF. CDR3 coding DNA: TGCAGTGCCTTTACTAGCGGGGGCCTGACAGATACGCAGTATTTT.

This clonotype was seen a few times. The chain has TRBV5-1 and TRBJ1-2; D perhaps matches TRBD1 (6 bases). The germline V gene has CDR1 SGHRS and CDR2 YFSETQ. With 4 bases removed from V and 7 bases from J, the gap between germline ends came to 17 bases. The CDR3 totals 14 residues. In DNA form, the CDR3 reads TGCGCCAGCAGCCCGAGCCGGGGGGCGGGTGGCTACACCTTC. It encodes CASSPSRGAGGYTF.

This rearrangement joins TRBV14 to TRBJ2-1; 10 bases align to TRBD1. V trimming: 3 bases; J trimming: 8 bases; junction bases outside the gene matches: 10. Germline-derived CDR1 and CDR2 are SGHDN and FVKESK. The CDR3 is 16 amino acids. CDR3 amino acids: CASSHGPGQGIHEQFF. The DNA of the CDR3 is TGTGCCAGCAGCCATGGACCGGGACAGGGGATACATGAGCAGTTCTTC.

This chain uses TRBV7-9 with TRBJ1-1; TRBD1 might be the D (6 bases). Trimming stripped 5 bases from V and 1 base from J, with 17 bases between. The CDR3 has 16 amino acids. The germline gives CDR1 SEHNR, CDR2 FQNEAQ (reference sequence). CDR3 DNA: TGTGCCAGCAGCCGTCCGGGGGGGGGCTCGAACACTGAAGCTTTCTTT. This translates into CASSRPGGGSNTEAFF.

A few counts support this clonotype. This chain uses TRBV6-2 or TRBV6-3 with TRBJ2-5; 8 nucleotides match TRBD2. The CDR3 spans 15 residues. J was trimmed by 7 bases and V by 3 bases; bases with no gene match: 10. Germline loops: CDR1 MNHEY, CDR2 SVGEGT. DNA of the CDR3: TGTGCCAGCAGTTATAAGCGGGGGAATGTACGGACCCAGTACTTC. Its protein product is CASSYKRGNVRTQYF.

This chain links TRBV29-1 with TRBJ2-3; D is unclear. The CDR3 runs to 14 residues. V was clipped by 6 bases and J by 1 base, with 14 bases between them. Germline V gene lookup returns CDR1 SQVTM and CDR2 ANQGSEA. The CDR3 DNA sequence: TGCAGCGTCGGTTTAAACACCCGCACAGATACGCAGTATTTT. Translating gives CSVGLNTRTDTQYF.

The chain is built from TRBV15 and TRBJ2-7, with D possibly matching TRBD2 (5 bases). Germline CDR1 is LNHNV and CDR2 is YYDKDF (reference sequence). This CDR3 region has 11 residues. CDR3 amino acids: CATSRAATRGV. CDR3 coding DNA: TGTGCCACCAGCAGAGCGGCCACTAGAGGCGTC.

The chain carries TRBV7-2 and TRBJ1-2; D gene uncertain. Trimming took 4 bases from V and 4 from J, leaving 13 bases between them. This CDR3 has 14 residues. CDR1 is SGHTA and CDR2 is FQGNSA in the germline V gene. The CDR3 sequence is CASSSDRLSYGYTF. The CDR3 region has the DNA TGTGCCAGCAGCTCGGACCGTTTGTCCTATGGCTACACCTTC. The full variable domain, with the rest looked up from reference TRBV7-2 and TRBJ1-2, is GAGVSQSPSNKVTEKGKDVELRCDPISGHTALYWYRQSLGQGLEFLIYFQGNSAPDKSGLPSDRFSAERTGGSVSTLTIQRTQQEDSAVYLCASSSDRLSYGYTFGSGTRLTVV.

This clonotype was detected a few times. The chain links TRBV7-6 to TRBJ2-2, with D hard to call. Trimming cost V 7 bases and J 1 base, with 19 bases left between them. CDR1 and CDR2 (germline): SGHVS, FNYEAQ. The CDR3 has 17 amino acids. CDR3 sequence (DNA): TGTGCCAGCAACACGAGCTCAGAGGTCGTGAACACCGGGGAGCTGTTTTTT. The encoded protein is CASNTSSEVVNTGELFF.

This clonotype has only a few counts. CDR3 nucleotides: TGCGCCAGCAGCGGCTCTAGCGGGGGGGCCTACAATGAGCAGTTCTTC. Translated: CASSGSSGGAYNEQFF. This sequence joins TRBV5-1 and TRBJ2-1, with 12 bases matching TRBD2. Germline CDR1 reads SGHRS; CDR2 reads YFSETQ. J gave up 2 bases and V 4 bases, and 4 bases lay outside the gene matches. The CDR3 spans 16 residues.

Only a few counts were recorded for this clonotype. The chain employs TRBV11-1 and TRBJ2-1; D tentatively fits TRBD1 or TRBD2 (7 bases each). The V gene lost 2 bases and the J gene lost 1 base, with 15 bases spanning the gap. CDR1 and CDR2 from the germline V gene are SGHAT and FQDESV (reference sequence). CDR3 length: 17 amino acids. The CDR3 loop reads CASSLRRAGQSYNEQFF. The CDR3 nucleotides read TGTGCCAGCAGCTTAAGACGAGCGGGACAGTCCTACAATGAGCAGTTCTTC.

This clonotype was seen a handful of times. The rearrangement links TRBV6-5 to TRBJ1-2; D remains ambiguous. CDR1 is MNHEY and CDR2 is SVGAGI in the germline V gene. V shed 3 bases and J shed 2 bases, with 13 bases lying between them. The CDR3 totals 15 residues. For the CDR3, the DNA is TGTGCCAGCAGTTATAGGGCAGGAGACAACTATGGCTACACCTTC. Protein product: CASSYRAGDNYGYTF.

CDR3 bases: TGTGCCAGCAGTTATGGGGGGATACCCGGTGATACGCAGTATTTT. This translates into CASSYGGIPGDTQYF. The rearrangement uses TRBV6-2 or TRBV6-3 and TRBJ2-3, with D possibly being TRBD2 (6 bases). CDR3 length equals 15 residues. Between the trimmed V and J ends, which lost 3 bases and 6 bases, there was a span of 16 bases. The V gene's germline CDR1 is MNHEY and CDR2 SVGEGT.

The rearrangement uses TRBV20-1 and TRBJ2-3; D is perhaps TRBD2 (6 bases). The CDR3 length is 14 residues. From germline, CDR1 is DFQATT and CDR2 SNEGSKA (reference sequence). Trimming took off 1 base at V and 4 bases at J, with 12 bases between the two ends. CDR3 sequence: CSARVSGGPDTQYF. DNA of the CDR3: TGCAGTGCTAGAGTTTCCGGGGGACCAGATACGCAGTATTTT.

A few counts support this clonotype. V gene TRBV5-6 combines with J gene TRBJ2-1; TRBD2 matches 7 bases. The CDR3 has 14 amino acids. Germline lookup yields CDR1 SGHDT and CDR2 YYEEEE. With V trimmed by 5 bases and J by 8 bases, 10 bases remained unmatched. The CDR3 coding sequence is TGTGCCAGCAGTCCCTGGACTAGTGCGGATGAGCAGTTCTTC. Translation gives CASSPWTSADEQFF.

The sample holds a few counts of this clonotype. This chain connects TRBV4-2 to TRBJ2-2; possibly TRBD1 or TRBD2 for D (6 bases each). The CDR3 totals 15 residues. CDR1 and CDR2 (germline): LGHNA, YNFKEQ. Trimming took off 2 bases at V and 3 bases at J, with 10 bases between the two ends. The CDR3 bases are TGTGCCAGCAGCCAAAGGGGGGCCGACACCGGGGAGCTGTTTTTT. This gives the protein CASSQRGADTGELFF.

The chain links TRBV25-1 to TRBJ1-2; D not resolved. Germline lookup yields CDR1 MGHDK and CDR2 SYGVNS. V dropped 5 bases and J dropped 4 bases, with 8 bases sitting between them. CDR3 size: 12 residues. The CDR3 DNA reads TGTGCCAGCAGTATTGAGGGCTATGGCTACACCTTC. Its translation is CASSIEGYGYTF.